This TCR beta chain was sequenced for a study of regulatory T cells in long-lasting Graves disease. This clonotype showed up just a few times. Its antigen is unknown. The time point was: persistent/refractory GD, antithyroid drugs over 5 years with positive TRAb. PBMC RNA served as the TCR library source. In each case, Graves' disease was diagnosed per American Thyroid Association guidelines. Findings of the study overall: Persistent cases favored TRBV28, TRBJ1-2 and TRBJ2-5.

Both iRepertoire HTBI primers and Arm-PCR of CDR3 regions were used to build the TCR beta libraries. One entry per CDR3 protein, called by TCRdb with MiXCR from the multiplex PCR reads. The profile shows around 430,000 distinct CDR3 sequences, about 20% of them singletons. The CDR3 contains 15 residues. CDR1 and CDR2 from the germline V gene are MNHEY and SVGAGI. Trimming pared 2 bases from V and 8 bases from J, leaving 18 bases between. This TCR derives from a female donor with Graves disease. J is TRBJ1-2 and V is TRBV6-5; D gene uncertain. The sequencing used peripheral blood mononuclear cells (PBMCs), collected when the disease was refractory, from a patient treated with antithyroid drugs. The CDR3 nucleotides are TGTGCCAGCAGTTACCATAACCAGAGGGCGCAAGGCTACACCTTC. This sequence encodes CASSYHNQRAQGYTF.